The sequence of this T cell receptor (beta chain) was determined in a study of cytomegalovirus exposure and HLA in healthy donors (dated by TCRdb to 2016 to 2017). General notes on the study: An earlier analysis of some 550 of the donors reported roughly 300 Gb of sequence data and roughly 110 million unique TCR beta sequences from some 180 million T cells. Both class I and class II loci were covered by HLA typing, at four-digit resolution. In a later analysis, previously published TCR beta repertoires from 600 to 850 donors were re-analyzed and high-resolution HLA genotyping was added so that TCR occurrence patterns could be studied. Typing coverage varied by locus: roughly 629-630 donors for A, B, C, DRB1 and DQB1; roughly 500 for DQA1; some 610 for DPA1; fewer than 480 for DPB1. The T cell repertoires of several hundred subjects were profiled by immunosequencing and related to cytomegalovirus serostatus. An early release covering 550 to 700 HLA-typed donors comprised about 290 gigabases of sequencing data and tens of millions of unique TCR sequences. The study aimed to test whether cataloging public T cell receptors could reveal signatures of past pathogen exposure. Roughly 5 DR-DQ haplotypes were handled as single units for association and clustering, since linkage in the cohort was strong. Every repertoire in the discovery cohort had been generated on one and the same sequencing platform. An earlier analysis of some 500 of the donors applied high-throughput TCR beta sequencing to assess whether each TCR beta V gene segment acted as functional or pseudogenic. Donor age, sex, ethnicity and CMV serostatus were collected together with the repertoire data. A later genetic analysis took genome-wide SNP genotypes for about three fifths of the 666 donors and used that subset as a discovery cohort. On average, around 240,000 unique TCR beta nucleotide sequences were sequenced per donor among several hundred genotyped donors of the cohort, with roughly 18% of those sequences being non-productive. Of the approximately 400 genotyped donors, over 65% fell in the genetic ancestry cluster associated with self-reported Caucasian donors. A separate validation cohort of over 95 different subjects was used in addition to the approximately 670-subject first cohort. Rather than drawing on any new phenotypic data, the later analysis identified candidate immune exposures from TCR beta sequences and the way those sequences occurred across donors. High-throughput TCR immunosequencing, statistical association of individual TCRs with disease status, and machine learning were combined to predict cytomegalovirus infection status.

Results the study describes overall, beyond this receptor: When HLA alleles, especially DR and DQ, strongly co-occurred, TCR associations were difficult to assign to individual alleles. Several of the top co-occurrence clusters appeared to be linked to parvovirus B19, influenza, CMV and Epstein-Barr virus, according to a later analysis. The authors suggested that the approach could potentially be extended to other disease states and immunological phenotypes. V-gene and J-gene trimming of TCR beta chains was associated with a missense DCLRE1C variant in a later genetic analysis, and the association was replicated in an independent cohort. Some IMGT-functional V segments, including TRBV6-2 and TRBV6-3, could not be told apart with the 87-base-pair reads, so those segments were excluded. The earlier analysis of 587 of the donors excluded some 16 rarely observed V segments, including chromosome 9 orphons, because counts were too low. An earlier analysis of some 560 of the donors showed that most TCR beta V segments appeared in productive rearrangements either about 87% or about 30% of the time, which broadly matched IMGT annotations. CMV serostatus was the only immune exposure information available for the cohort. Because HLA typing was missing for some donors at each locus, association tests included only the typed subset. In the study, about 150 TCR beta chains were listed as associated with cytomegalovirus. In a later analysis, most CMV-associated TCR beta chains were found to appear HLA-restricted, with HLA associations seemingly driven largely by CMV exposure. Correlated functional status among segregating V segments might reflect linkage disequilibrium, but an unknown experimental factor could not be ruled out. While some public TCRs were present in many individuals, most TCR sequences turned up only very rarely across donors. Sequencing depth was assumed to be roughly uniform across donors in the presence/absence analyses, though that assumption may not hold. Compared with the approximately 670-donor mean, donors in an Asian-associated ancestry cluster had fewer N-insertions in productive TCRs, according to a later genetic analysis. A few of the identified cytomegalovirus-associated TCR beta chains were confirmed in vitro to be specific for cytomegalovirus antigens. A later analysis associated roughly 17,000 TCR beta sequences with specific HLA alleles at a false discovery rate of 0.05. A further reported finding was that TCR beta sequences accurately predicted the HLA-A and HLA-B alleles for most subjects in the first cohort. Compared with equally common non-associated chains, HLA-associated TCR beta chains in a later analysis were more clonally expanded and had lower generation probabilities. Only TCR beta chains were sequenced in this cohort, and the absence of alpha or paired-chain data limited detectable features. The classifier was reported to diagnose cytomegalovirus status with high specificity and sensitivity in both the original and validation cohorts. A later analysis found that TCR association rates varied across HLA loci, with DRB1 alleles showing the most associated TCRs and HLA-C alleles the fewest. A cluster of highly shared sequence variants was judged likely to be a technical artifact of the sequencing pipeline.

Per the germline V gene, SGHVS is the CDR1 and FNYEAQ is the CDR2. Deletion took 4 bases off V and 3 bases off J, with a span of 10 bases between the germline ends. The CDR3 numbers 14 residues from cysteine through phenylalanine. Only the CDR3 portion is preserved as DNA: 42 bases, with reading frame beginning at the first base. Library prep was done by the immunoSEQ multiplex PCR assay. The multiplex PCR relied on a mix of 60 forward primers for TCR Vbeta segments and 13 reverse primers for TCR Jbeta segments. The CDR3 region of rearranged TCR beta genes was amplified from genomic DNA by a multiplex PCR assay. Amplified TCR beta libraries were sequenced as 87-base-pair reads on the Illumina HiSeq System. The study's own analysis went as follows. A later analysis counted some 80 million unique TCR beta chains across the roughly 700 repertoires, and around 12 million of these chains were shared by at least two donors. To remove PCR and sequencing errors, raw reads were error-corrected and collapsed into unique sequences using a nearest-neighbor algorithm that merged closely related sequences. CDR3 sequences were aligned to IMGT reference sequences to assign V, D and J gene segments. For a sequence to be retained, at least a six-nucleotide match to both a V gene segment and a J gene segment was required. A rearrangement counted as productive if the CDR3 had no stop codons and remained in frame with V and J, and every other rearrangement counted as non-productive. Following IMGT convention, CDR3 was defined as the stretch from the second conserved V-encoded cysteine up to the conserved J-encoded phenylalanine. Sequences without an unambiguous match to a single V gene segment were excluded from the earlier analysis of a few hundred of the donors. In an earlier analysis of approximately 500 of the donors, a V segment was called functional when productive rearrangements were above 56.7%, and segregating when the standard deviation between donors exceeded 5%. A statistical classification framework was developed to diagnose cytomegalovirus status using the catalog of TCR beta chain sequences. A later analysis assigned V and J genes by comparing TCR nucleotide sequences with IMGT/GENE-DB human TR gene sequences. The TCRdist pipeline was used in a later analysis to assign CDR3 sequences and most-parsimonious VDJ recombination scenarios. In a later analysis, each TCR beta chain was defined by its CDR3 amino acid sequence together with its V-gene family, and reads without a unique V-gene family were excluded. As a way to deal with suspected cross-contamination and a sequencing artifact, a later analysis dropped approximately 590 nucleotide sequences that were highly shared and had low generation probability. In a later analysis, a clonal expansion index for each public chain was calculated from normalized within-repertoire ranks of inferred template counts. A later analysis computed generation probabilities with a VDJ recombination model fitted to out-of-frame rearrangements, and checked the results against IGoR. A later analysis scored TCR-TCR, TCR-HLA and TCR-CMV co-occurrence with hypergeometric tests, applying a repertoire-size bias correction to TCR pairs. To estimate false discovery rates, a later analysis permuted the HLA or CMV assignments 20 times. In a later analysis, co-occurring TCRs were grouped using DBSCAN, and TCRdist sequence similarity was added for clustering within HLA-allele-positive subsets. For co-occurrence clustering, repertoires with fewer than 30,000 or more than 120,000 public chains were excluded, along with roughly 5 repertoires with anomalous nucleotide sharing. Sourced from immuneACCESS, this table was stored by TCRdb with only in-frame sequences that have V and J called. A share of the clones is absent; for the studies checked, an unresolved V gene accounts for under half, and the remainder has no known explanation. V and J calls and clone size are given by that table; D and trimming were obtained from the DNA. The sample profile shows fewer than 150,000 clones; around 78% of them were found once. The top ten clones comprise approximately 5.6% of the sample.

In regard to this clone: No antigen is known for it. The sample holds no much larger clone one base away, and base qualities are not on file.

The cohort was made up of approximately 670 healthy bone marrow donors. Cohort members were all nominally healthy when sampled, although unrecorded immune exposures were likely present. The donor tested CMV seropositive, placing the donor among the 289 seropositive members of the cohort. Every donor gave a peripheral blood sample, and the peripheral blood mononuclear cells from that sample were used for TCR beta sequencing. The Qiagen DNeasy Blood Extraction Kit was used to extract genomic DNA from the blood cell samples. The TCR originated in a woman in her forties in good health and CMV-seropositive. Sequenced: PBMCs. In this chain, TRBV7-6 is recombined with TRBJ2-1; a tentative D match to TRBD2 spans 6 bases. This receptor has the CDR3 CASSSSGLYNEQFF. The base sequence is TGTGCCAGCAGCTCTTCGGGACTCTACAATGAGCAGTTCTTC.